Given below is one T cell receptor (beta chain) in context. The antigen remains undetermined. This sample is part of a study of early T cells in non-severe SARS-CoV-2 infection. The wider study: Chains from this unsorted whole-blood bulk RNA could not be paired.

Trimming cost V 6 bases and J 1 base, with 9 bases left between them. This CDR3 has 13 amino acids. Findings and limits, study-wide: Matching results from VDJdb favored anti-spike CD8 responses, leaving private and CD4 specificities undetected.

Individual cDNA molecules received unique molecular identifiers during library preparation. One entry per CDR3 protein, called by TCRdb with MiXCR from the 5' RACE reads. The data show roughly 75,000 distinct CDR3 sequences, approximately 10% seen once. This TCR was sampled from an adult who was a healthcare worker with PCR-confirmed SARS-CoV-2 infection or an uninfected control (not recorded which). The sample consisted of whole blood. V usage is TRBV12-3 or TRBV12-4 and J usage is TRBJ1-2; D not resolved. The CDR3 DNA follows: TGTGCCAGCAGCCAGACCAATAACTATGGCTACACCTTC. It is translated as CASSQTNNYGYTF.